This entry lists 5 T cell receptor beta chains sequenced from one sample in a study of shared clonotypes between healthy human individuals. CD45RO-negative cells were positively selected for CCR7, leaving out terminally differentiated effector memory CD45RA+ cells. The table came from immunoSEQ multiplex PCR; TCRdb's copy has only in-frame clones and leaves some out. The sample shows about 2.1 million clones, about 92% of them seen only once. The sample taken for sequencing was naive CD8+ T cells from PBMCs. The source of these receptors is a man in his late teens or twenties in good health. Some clones in this sample may be carry-over from other donors' samples.

The chain couples TRBV7-8 to TRBJ2-6; possibly TRBD1 for D (5 bases). The CDR3 is 17 amino acids. Trimming shortened V by 5 bases and J by 3 bases, and 17 bases separated the two germline ends. Germline V gives CDR1 SGHVS, CDR2 FQNEAQ. The CDR3 DNA reads as TGTGCCAGCAGCCCCCTCCCCCAGGGCGGTGGGGCCAACGTCCTGACTTTC. Its translation: CASSPLPQGGGANVLTF.

The V and J genes are TRBV28 and TRBJ2-5; D could derive from TRBD1 or TRBD2 (5 bases each). CDR1 is MDHEN and CDR2 is SYDVKM in the germline V gene. This CDR3 has 15 residues. V gave up 5 bases and J gave up 5 bases, with 18 bases separating them. The CDR3 spells CASSTDGTRWETQYF. CDR3 bases: TGTGCCAGCAGTACAGACGGGACCAGGTGGGAGACCCAGTACTTC.

V gene TRBV6-1 combines with J gene TRBJ1-1; the D gene is possibly TRBD1 (5 bases). V lost 0 bases to trimming and J lost 4 bases, with 12 bases between them. Germline lookup yields CDR1 MNHNS and CDR2 SASEGT. The CDR3 runs 15 residues. The CDR3 DNA follows: TGTGCCAGCAGTGAAGCGCTGGGCGGGGGCACTGAAGCTTTCTTT. Translated: CASSEALGGGTEAFF.

The chain uses TRBV27 and TRBJ2-7, with D unresolved. The germline V and J ends were trimmed by 6 bases and 0 bases, with 12 bases remaining between them. The length of the CDR3 is 14 residues. Looked up from germline, CDR1 is MNHEY and CDR2 is SMNVEV (reference sequence). The CDR3 loop is CASSHRRSSYEQYF. DNA of the CDR3: TGTGCCAGCAGCCATAGACGAAGCTCCTACGAGCAGTACTTC.

The V gene is TRBV4-1, the J gene TRBJ2-1, with D tentatively TRBD1 or TRBD2 (5 bases each). Germline loops: CDR1 MGHRA, CDR2 YSYEKL. This CDR3 comprises 16 residues. Trimming pared 3 bases from V and 0 bases from J, leaving 12 bases between. CDR3 region: CASSQGTAASYNEQFF. CDR3 sequence (DNA): TGCGCCAGCAGCCAGGGGACCGCTGCCTCCTACAATGAGCAGTTCTTC.